The 9 T cell receptor beta chains in this list originate from one sample, sequenced in a study of T-cell reconstitution after alpha-beta-depleted transplantation in children. Unique molecular identifiers were built into the TCRbeta library. Via MiXCR, TCRdb re-called the PCR reads, giving one row per CDR3 protein. The sample lists just over 950,000 distinct CDR3 sequences; about 29% were seen once. Here the sequenced sample was PBMCs, mostly from graft donor cells, taken 360 days after TCRalphabeta/CD19-depleted stem cell transplant. The receptors come from a boy under two years old who had a stem cell transplant for SCID, so the T cells may come from the graft donor.

This clonotype was seen a single time. The genes are TRBV6-1 and TRBJ2-7; weak D call: TRBD1 (6 bases). CDR1 is MNHNS and CDR2 is SASEGT in the germline V gene. This CDR3 has 11 amino acids. The V and J ends lost 6 bases and 5 bases respectively, with 8 bases between them. CDR3 nucleotides: TGTGCCAGCAGGGGACACGACGAGCAGTACTTC. Amino acids: CASRGHDEQYF.

The chain couples TRBV3-1 to TRBJ1-1, with 8 bases matching TRBD1. The germline V gene has CDR1 LGHDT and CDR2 YNNKEL (reference sequence). V trimming: 4 bases; J trimming: 3 bases; junction bases outside the gene matches: 10. The CDR3 is 16 amino acids. The CDR3 DNA sequence: TGTGCCAGCAGCCCCCCCGGGACAGGCAAATACACTGAAGCTTTCTTT. This translates into CASSPPGTGKYTEAFF.

The gene calls are TRBV3-1 and TRBJ2-2; either TRBD1 or TRBD2 may fit D (6 bases each). Germline assignment: CDR1 LGHDT and CDR2 YNNKEL (reference sequence). This CDR3 region has 18 residues. V was pared by 0 bases and J by 3 bases, with 17 bases between. The CDR3 DNA reads as TGTGCCAGCAGCCAAGATCGGGGGCGATACCCCGACACCGGGGAGCTGTTTTTT. The encoded protein is CASSQDRGRYPDTGELFF.

The chain recombines TRBV20-1 with TRBJ2-3; D may be TRBD2 (6 bases). Trimming shortened V by 4 bases and J by 3 bases, and 17 bases separated the two germline ends. Germline lookup yields CDR1 DFQATT and CDR2 SNEGSKA (reference sequence). This CDR3 comprises 15 residues. CDR3 coding DNA: TGCAGTGCTATGTACCCCTCAGGAGGGACAGATACGCAGTATTTT. This encodes CSAMYPSGGTDTQYF.

This chain links TRBV27 with TRBJ1-5, with D uncertain. CDR1 and CDR2 from the germline V gene are MNHEY and SMNVEV (reference sequence). V lost 2 bases to trimming and J lost 3 bases, with 8 bases between them. This CDR3 is built from 14 residues. The CDR3: CASSLGPDNQPQHF. Written as DNA, the CDR3 is TGTGCCAGCAGTTTAGGTCCGGACAATCAGCCCCAGCATTTT.

This sequence joins TRBV12-3 or TRBV12-4 and TRBJ2-3; D is unresolved. This CDR3 region has 15 residues. The V and J ends lost 1 base and 2 bases respectively, with 10 bases between them. The chain's CDR3 is CASSLGSLLTDTQYF. In DNA, the CDR3 is TGTGCCAGCAGTTTAGGCTCCCTCCTCACAGATACGCAGTATTTT.

This clonotype was recorded many times. CDR3 in amino acids: CASSYSTGEAFF. CDR3 nucleotides: TGTGCCAGCAGTTACTCGACGGGTGAAGCTTTCTTT. V and J are TRBV6-5 and TRBJ1-1; D is unclear. The V gene's germline CDR1 is MNHEY and CDR2 SVGAGI. V lost 0 bases to trimming and J lost 7 bases, with 6 bases between them. CDR3 size: 12 residues.

With regard to this clonotype: Mismatch with germline at one junction end may stem from a read error. The rearrangement joins TRBV29-1 to TRBJ1-1, with 11 nucleotides matching TRBD1. This CDR3 has 9 residues. Germline V gene lookup returns CDR1 SQVTM and CDR2 ANQGSEA. The CDR3: CSVEDRGPF. The CDR3 nucleotides are TGCAGCGTTGAGGACAGGGGGCCTTTT. Supplemented by reference TRBV29-1 and TRBJ1-1, the full variable domain reads SAVISQKPSRDICQRGTSLTIQCQVDSQVTMMFWYRQQPGQSLTLIATANQGSEATYESGFVIDKFPISRPNLTFSTLTVSNMSPEDSSIYLCSVEDRGPFGQGTRLTVV.

This clonotype has only a few counts. The chain carries TRBV13 and TRBJ1-2; 8 bases map to TRBD1. The trim removed 3 bases at V and 6 bases at J, leaving 6 bases unmatched. Germline V gives CDR1 PRHDT, CDR2 FYEKMQ (reference sequence). The CDR3 spans 14 residues. The CDR3 coding sequence is TGTGCCAGCAGCTTGCCCGGACAGGGCCATGGCTACACCTTC. Its translation is CASSLPGQGHGYTF. Based on the CDR3 plus reference TRBV13 and TRBJ1-2, the full variable domain is AAGVIQSPRHLIKEKRETATLKCYPIPRHDTVYWYQQGPGQDPQFLISFYEKMQSDKGSIPDRFSAQQFSDYHSELNMSSLELGDSALYFCASSLPGQGHGYTFGSGTRLTVV.